These T cell receptor beta chains were read from a single sample in a study of chemoradiotherapy in HPV16-positive cancers. Generated by immunoSEQ multiplex PCR, the TCRdb table keeps only in-frame clones and is missing some. Of about 24,000 clones listed, more than 75% were seen once; the top ten hold 4.5%. The sequencing here drew on blood, taken from a patient who underwent chemoradiotherapy. Receptor source: a human donor with HPV-associated anogenital cancer. The CDR3 runs from the conserved cysteine through the conserved F or W. D genes are given only for firm matches. Rows may omit the clone size; those that give it use once, few, many or a size class.

v_gene,len,abundance,d_gene,j_gene,CDR3aa,CDR3nt
TRBV7-9,14,-,-,TRBJ2-7,CASSPRTDAYEQYF,TGTGCCAGCAGCCCTCGGACAGATGCCTACGAGCAGTACTTC
TRBV7-3,14,-,TRBD2,TRBJ2-1,CASSQDLAGGLLFF,TGTGCCAGCAGCCAAGACCTCGCTGGGGGACTACTGTTCTTC
TRBV27,13,-,-,TRBJ2-7,CASSSGLGYEQYF,TGTGCCAGCAGCTCAGGGCTCGGGTACGAGCAGTACTTC
TRBV19,15,-,-,TRBJ2-3,CASSIGGRVADTQYF,TGTGCCAGTAGTATTGGGGGCAGGGTCGCAGATACGCAGTATTTT
TRBV5-1,14,-,TRBD1,TRBJ1-6,CASNEGAGSSPLHF,TGCGCAAGCAATGAGGGGGCAGGGAGTTCACCCCTCCACTTT
TRBV9,15,once,TRBD1,TRBJ2-7,CASSVDPDRVYEQYF,TGTGCCAGCAGCGTAGACCCGGACAGGGTCTACGAGCAGTACTTC
TRBV7-2,16,once,TRBD1,TRBJ2-3,CASRVGGQGSTDTQYF,TGTGCCAGCAGGGTGGGCGGACAGGGGAGCACAGATACGCAGTATTTT
TRBV5-1,16,-,-,TRBJ2-3,CASSLDPLGITDTQYF,TGCGCCAGCAGCTTGGACCCTCTAGGGATCACAGATACGCAGTATTTT
TRBV9,15,-,TRBD2,TRBJ2-2,CASSSPAGGAGELFF,TGTGCCAGCAGCTCCCCTGCGGGGGGAGCCGGGGAGCTGTTTTTT
TRBV7-2,14,-,TRBD1,TRBJ1-4,CASSYQTGVEKLFF,TGTGCCAGCAGCTACCAGACAGGGGTTGAAAAACTGTTTTTT